The sequence of this T cell receptor beta chain was determined in a study of T cell responses to AZD1222 COVID-19 vaccine. This CDR3 comprises 15 residues. Losses at the gene ends were 1 base for V and 2 bases for J; bases not matched to a gene: 5. Germline assignment: CDR1 SGHNT and CDR2 YYREEE (reference sequence). Clones were read by immunoSEQ multiplex PCR, and TCRdb kept only the in-frame ones, dropping some. This table holds approximately 70,000 clones, 88% found once. The study, taken as a whole, reports: Donors were chiefly white British, with a greater number of females, and clonal diversity was perhaps underestimated. The span of vaccine-associated CD4 TCRs extended across spike, with dominance at 160-218 and 743-854.

This clone was detected only once. Its matching antigen is unknown. The chain joins TRBV5-4 to TRBJ2-7, with 8 bases lining up with TRBD2. The sequenced sample was peripheral blood, obtained 28 days after the second dose of the MenACWY control vaccine. The TCR originated in an adult who received the MenACWY meningococcal vaccine as a control. This chain's CDR3 is CASSLRSGGTYEQYF. In DNA form, the CDR3 reads TGTGCCAGCAGCTTGCGGAGCGGGGGTACCTACGAGCAGTACTTC.